This T cell receptor beta chain was sequenced in a study of vaccination and CD4 T cells after COVID-19. This clonotype was seen more than once but under ten times. Its matching antigen is unknown. Treatment of the sample: roughly 11-day PBMC culture with coronavirus spike peptide pools or control peptides (ViraFEST assay). Once obtained from cultured CD4+ T cells, the DNA was sequenced using the Oncomine TCR Beta short-read assay. TCRdb re-derived calls from the PCR reads in MiXCR, one entry per CDR3 protein. The sample shows roughly 20,000 distinct CDR3 sequences, over 50% of them seen only once. The CDR3 covers 14 residues. Germline CDR1 reads MNHNS; CDR2 reads SASEGT. Losses at the gene ends were 7 bases for V and 4 bases for J; bases not matched to a gene: 3.

This clonotype was obtained from a human donor who had recovered from COVID-19. Sequenced material: CD4+ T cells from blood, cultured in vitro. The chain links TRBV6-1 to TRBJ2-1, with 11 bases aligning to TRBD2. Written as DNA, the CDR3 is TGTGCCAGCACAACTAGCGGGAGTTACAATGAGCAGTTCTTC. As protein: CASTTSGSYNEQFF.